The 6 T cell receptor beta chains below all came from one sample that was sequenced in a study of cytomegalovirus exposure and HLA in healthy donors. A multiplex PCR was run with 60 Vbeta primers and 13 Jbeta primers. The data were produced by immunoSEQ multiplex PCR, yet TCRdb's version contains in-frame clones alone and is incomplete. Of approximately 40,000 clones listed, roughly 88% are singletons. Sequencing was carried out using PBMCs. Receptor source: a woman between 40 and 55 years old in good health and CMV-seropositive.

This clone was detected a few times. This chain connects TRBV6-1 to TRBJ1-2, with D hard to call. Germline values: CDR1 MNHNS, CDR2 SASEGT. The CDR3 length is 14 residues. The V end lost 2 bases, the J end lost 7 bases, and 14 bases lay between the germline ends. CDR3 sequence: CASSEPGESSGYTF. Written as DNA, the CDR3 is TGTGCCAGCAGTGAACCCGGGGAATCGAGTGGCTACACCTTC.

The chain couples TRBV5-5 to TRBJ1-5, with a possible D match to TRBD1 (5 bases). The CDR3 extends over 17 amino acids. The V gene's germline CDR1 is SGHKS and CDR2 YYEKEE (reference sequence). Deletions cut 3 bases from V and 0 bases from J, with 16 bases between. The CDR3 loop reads CASSYASGINSNQPQHF. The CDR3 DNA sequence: TGTGCCAGCAGCTATGCCTCAGGGATTAATAGCAATCAGCCCCAGCATTTT.

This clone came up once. CDR3 residues: CASSSGQGNEKLFF. As DNA, the CDR3 is TGTGCCAGCAGTTCCGGACAGGGAAATGAAAAACTGTTTTTT. The chain uses TRBV28 and TRBJ1-4; TRBD1 aligns across 8 bases. The CDR3 extends over 14 amino acids. The germline gives CDR1 MDHEN, CDR2 SYDVKM. After removal of 4 bases from V and 5 bases from J, the junction contained 3 bases not matched to a gene. Using reference TRBV28 and TRBJ1-4 for the parts outside the CDR3, the full variable domain is DVKVTQSSRYLVKRTGEKVFLECVQDMDHENMFWYRQDPGLGLRLIYFSYDVKMKEKGDIPEGYSVSREKKERFSLILESASTNQTSMYLCASSSGQGNEKLFFGSGTQLSVL.

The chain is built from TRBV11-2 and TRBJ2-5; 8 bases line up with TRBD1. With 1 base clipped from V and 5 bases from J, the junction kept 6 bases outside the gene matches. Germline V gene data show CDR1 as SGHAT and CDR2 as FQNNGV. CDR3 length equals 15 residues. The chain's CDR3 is CASSLARGHSETQYF. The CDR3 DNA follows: TGTGCCAGCAGCTTAGCCAGGGGGCATTCGGAGACCCAGTACTTC.

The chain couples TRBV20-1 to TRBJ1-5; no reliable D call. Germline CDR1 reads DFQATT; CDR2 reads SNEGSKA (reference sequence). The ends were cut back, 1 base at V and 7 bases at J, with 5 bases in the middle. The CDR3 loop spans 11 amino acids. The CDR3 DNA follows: TGCAGTGCTAGAGGCGGGCAGCCCCAGCATTTT. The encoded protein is CSARGGQPQHF.

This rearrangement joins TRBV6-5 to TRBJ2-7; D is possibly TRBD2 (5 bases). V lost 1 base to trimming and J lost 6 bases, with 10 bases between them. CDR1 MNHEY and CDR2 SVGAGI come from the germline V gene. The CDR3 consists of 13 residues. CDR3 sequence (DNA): TGTGCCAGCAGTTACTTCACGGGGTCCGAGCAGTACTTC. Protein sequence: CASSYFTGSEQYF.